This TCR beta chain stems from a study of cytomegalovirus exposure and HLA in healthy donors. Findings and limits, study-wide: Highest at DRB1 and lowest at HLA-C, TCR association rates differed among HLA loci in a later analysis. Researchers reported in a later analysis that a missense DCLRE1C variant was tied to TCR beta V- and J-gene trimming.

The study ran its PCR with 60 Vbeta and 13 Jbeta primers. This table comes from immunoSEQ multiplex PCR, and its TCRdb copy is limited to in-frame clones, with some not included. The profile shows approximately 150,000 clones, 76% of them singletons. This CDR3 region has 16 residues. Germline CDR1 and CDR2: MNHEY and SMNVEV (reference sequence). Remarks on this clone: What it binds is unknown.

Sequencing was performed on PBMCs. The TCR originated in a woman in her thirties or forties in good health and CMV-seronegative. The chain recombines TRBV27 with TRBJ2-5; 9 positions agree with TRBD2. The J call may be incorrect, as the DNA end agrees better with TRBJ2-7. The CDR3 DNA reads as TGTGCCAGCAGTTCCATAGCGGGAGCCCGTGTTTACGAGCAGTACTTC. Residues: CASSSIAGARVYEQYF.